This T cell receptor beta chain was obtained from a study of blood T cell repertoires in COVID-19. Looking at the study overall: Sites in the United States, Italy and Spain provided acute and convalescent COVID-19 samples.

Authors' analysis steps: Reference gene primer amplification in the assay estimated nucleated cell counts. Method: immunoSEQ multiplex PCR; TCRdb's copy keeps in-frame clones and lacks some. The D gene and trimming were derived from the DNA, and the V and J assignments and clone size from that table. The table includes about 140,000 clones, more than 80% detected once. Trimming removed 2 bases from V and 4 bases from J; junction bases left unmatched: 6. The CDR3 length is 15 residues. Germline V gene sequence: CDR1 SGHNT, CDR2 YYREEE (reference sequence). The sequenced sample consisted of peripheral blood. The rearrangement joins TRBV5-4 to TRBJ1-2; 9 nucleotides match TRBD1. This TCR was sampled from a woman at least 80 years old in a cohort sampled during active or convalescent COVID-19. The CDR3 DNA is TGTGCCAGCAGCTTAGGGACAGGGAATCTCTATGGCTACACCTTC. It specifies CASSLGTGNLYGYTF.